A selection of T cell receptor beta chains follows, all from one sample in a study of blood T cell repertoires in COVID-19. Method: immunoSEQ multiplex PCR; TCRdb's copy keeps in-frame clones and lacks some. The sample carries hundreds of thousands of clones, about 87% recorded once. The sequenced material came from PBMCs or T cells enriched from blood (not recorded which). The receptors derive from a woman in her 50s who had recovered from COVID-19. CDR3s include the opening cysteine and the closing phenylalanine or tryptophan. Each record gives: J gene, clone size, D gene, V gene, CDR3 DNA, CDR3 protein. D genes are given only for firm matches. Clone size is given for some rows only: seen once, a few or many times, or a class if the clone is expanded.

>TRBJ1-2|NA|NA|TRBV15
TGTGCCACGTCGACAGAGGTAGGGTCTGGCTACACCTTC
CATSTEVGSGYTF
>TRBJ2-7|NA|TRBD2|TRBV7-2
TGTGCCAGCAGCCCGTGGACTAGCGGGGGGGCCCGGTACGAGCAGTACTTC
CASSPWTSGGARYEQYF
>TRBJ1-1|NA|NA|TRBV7-8
TGTGCCAGCAGCCGAAATCGAATGGAGTACACTGAAGCTTTCTTT
CASSRNRMEYTEAFF
>TRBJ1-2|NA|TRBD1|TRBV3-1/TRBV3-2
TGTGCCAGCAGCCTCCGGACAGGCCCAGGCTACACCTTC
CASSLRTGPGYTF
>TRBJ1-1|NA|TRBD1|TRBV19
TGTGCCAGTAGTAGGGGACAGGTGAACACTGAAGCTTTCTTT
CASSRGQVNTEAFF
>TRBJ1-5|NA|NA|TRBV19
TGTGCCAGTACCCCAAGGGGGACGGCCGGAAATCAGCCCCAGCATTTT
CASTPRGTAGNQPQHF
>TRBJ2-7|NA|TRBD2|TRBV7-2
TGTGCCAGCAGGGGTGATGCGGGGGTCGAGCAGTACTTC
CASRGDAGVEQYF
>TRBJ2-7|NA|NA|TRBV6-1
TGTGCCAGCAGTGAAGCAGGGGGGGCACCCTACGAGCAGTACTTC
CASSEAGGAPYEQYF
>TRBJ1-2|NA|TRBD1|TRBV19
TGTGCCAGTAGTCCCCTGGGACAGGGGGCCGGTGGCTACACCTTC
CASSPLGQGAGGYTF
>TRBJ1-5|once|NA|TRBV5-1
TGCGCCAGCAGCTTGACGGGAGGCAATCAGCCCCAGCATTTT
CASSLTGGNQPQHF
>TRBJ1-2|NA|NA|TRBV7-2
TGTGCCAGCAGCTACGGACAGTCCGATGGCTACACCTTC
CASSYGQSDGYTF
>TRBJ2-3|NA|NA|TRBV29-1
TGCAGCGTTGGGGGCAACACAGATACGCAGTATTTT
CSVGGNTDTQYF
>TRBJ2-1|NA|NA|TRBV13
TGTGCCAGCAGCTTAGGAATTTCTAGGAGCTCCTACAATGAGCAGTTCTTC
CASSLGISRSSYNEQFF
>TRBJ1-6|once|TRBD1|TRBV6-5
TGTGCCAGCAGTTCCTCTGGACAGGCCTATAATTCACCCCTCCACTTT
CASSSSGQAYNSPLHF
>TRBJ1-4|NA|NA|TRBV25-1
TGTGCCAGCAGTGAATCCAGTTTTGAAAAACTGTTTTTT
CASSESSFEKLFF
>TRBJ1-1|NA|TRBD1|TRBV30
TGTGCCTGGATTAGGAAAGACAGGGGATACACTGAAGCTTTCTTT
CAWIRKDRGYTEAFF
>TRBJ1-2|NA|TRBD1|TRBV2
TGTGCCAGCAGTGAAAGGGGGACAGGGAAGGGCTACACCTTC
CASSERGTGKGYTF
>TRBJ2-5|NA|NA|TRBV23-1
TGCGCCAGCATTACGGGGGAGACCCAGTACTTC
CASITGETQYF
>TRBJ1-1|once|TRBD1|TRBV6-5
TGTGCCAGCAAATTACAGGGGCACACTGAAGCTTTCTTT
CASKLQGHTEAFF
>TRBJ1-3|NA|NA|TRBV12-3/TRBV12-4
TGTGCCAGCAGTTTAAATCTGGGAAACACCATATATTTT
CASSLNLGNTIYF
>TRBJ1-1|NA|NA|TRBV28
TGTGCCAGCAGTCTTCCGACGCAGGGCGGCACTGAAGCTTTCTTT
CASSLPTQGGTEAFF
>TRBJ2-5|NA|TRBD2|TRBV7-9
TGTGCCAGCAGCTTAGGAGTGGGACTAGCATTCCAAGAGACCCAGTACTTC
CASSLGVGLAFQETQYF
>TRBJ1-3|once|TRBD1|TRBV7-9
TGTGCCAGCAGCTCAGGGGGATCTGGAAACACCATATATTTT
CASSSGGSGNTIYF
>TRBJ1-1|NA|NA|TRBV28
TGTGCCAGCAATGCTGCAGGGGACACTGAAGCTTTCTTT
CASNAAGDTEAFF
>TRBJ1-2|NA|NA|TRBV12-3/TRBV12-4
TGTGCCAGCAGTTTCACGCAGGGATATGGCTACACCTTC
CASSFTQGYGYTF
>TRBJ2-1|NA|TRBD1|TRBV13
TGTGCCAGCAGCTTCGGTAAGGGGGCGGTCTACAATGAGCAGTTCTTC
CASSFGKGAVYNEQFF
>TRBJ1-4|NA|NA|TRBV5-3
TGTGCCAGAAGCCCCACAGGGCAGGTCCTTAATGAAAAACTGTTTTTT
CARSPTGQVLNEKLFF
>TRBJ1-2|NA|NA|TRBV4-1
TGCGCCAGCAGCCAAGTTGGCTCAATAAACTATGGCTACACCTTC
CASSQVGSINYGYTF
>TRBJ2-1|NA|NA|TRBV15
TGTGCCACCAGCAGCCTATATCAGCGGAGCTCCTACAATGAGCAGTTCTTC
CATSSLYQRSSYNEQFF
>TRBJ1-1|NA|NA|TRBV6-1
TGTGCCAGCAGTGAATACGCAGGGTTGAACACTGAAGCTTTCTTT
CASSEYAGLNTEAFF
>TRBJ1-5|NA|NA|TRBV4-3
TGCGCCAGCAGCCAAGTAACAGGCAATCAGCCCCAGCATTTT
CASSQVTGNQPQHF
>TRBJ1-5|NA|NA|TRBV18
TGTGCCAGCTCGATACAACATTATAGCAATCAGCCCCAGCATTTT
CASSIQHYSNQPQHF
>TRBJ1-5|NA|NA|TRBV18
TGTGCCAGCTCACCTCCGGATCAGCCCCAGCATTTT
CASSPPDQPQHF
>TRBJ1-4|NA|NA|TRBV7-8
TGTGCCAGCACCCCCGGGAGGACTAATGAAAAACTGTTTTTT
CASTPGRTNEKLFF
>TRBJ1-2|NA|NA|TRBV7-9
TGTGCCAGCAGCTACCGGGAAAACTATGGCTACACCTTC
CASSYRENYGYTF
>TRBJ1-2|NA|NA|TRBV5-8
TGTGCCAGCAGCCCTTGGGCCGGGAACGACTATGGCTACACCTTC
CASSPWAGNDYGYTF
>TRBJ1-2|NA|NA|TRBV27
TGTGCCAGCAGTTTAACCGGGGGTGGCTACACCTTC
CASSLTGGGYTF
>TRBJ1-2|NA|NA|TRBV15
TGTGCCACCAGCAGAGATCGGAGCAGGGTTAATGGCTACACCTTC
CATSRDRSRVNGYTF
>TRBJ2-2|once|NA|TRBV7-9
TGTGCCAGCAGCTTAGAGGCAGGGAACACCGGGGAGCTGTTTTTT
CASSLEAGNTGELFF
>TRBJ2-7|NA|NA|TRBV19
TGTGCCAGTAGTAGGCAGTGGAGGCCTACGTACGAGCAGTACTTC
CASSRQWRPTYEQYF
>TRBJ2-3|NA|NA|TRBV7-2
TGTGCCAGCAGCTTGAGGCTCCGCGGGACCACAGATACGCAGTATTTT
CASSLRLRGTTDTQYF
>TRBJ1-1|once|NA|TRBV7-8
TGTGCCAGCAGCTTAGACCCATTTGAGGGTAGGACTGAAGCTTTCTTT
CASSLDPFEGRTEAFF
>TRBJ1-5|NA|TRBD1|TRBV3-1/TRBV3-2
TGTGCCAGCAGCCGGGACAGTGGAATCGGGCCCCAGCATTTT
CASSRDSGIGPQHF
>TRBJ1-1|NA|NA|TRBV6-5
TGTGCCAGCATTTCCGGGACTGTGAACACTGAAGCTTTCTTT
CASISGTVNTEAFF
>TRBJ2-7|NA|TRBD1|TRBV28
TGTGCCAGCAGACCACAGGGGTCATCCTACGAGCAGTACTTC
CASRPQGSSYEQYF
>TRBJ2-7|NA|NA|TRBV6-5
TGTGCCAGCAGTTATTTTCTGTCAGGTTCCTACGAGCAGTACTTC
CASSYFLSGSYEQYF